This passage covers 26 T cell receptor beta chains from one sample sequenced in a study of regulatory T cells in long-lasting Graves disease. TCR beta libraries were built with iRepertoire HTBI primers and Arm-PCR of CDR3 regions. TCRdb re-derived calls from the multiplex PCR reads in MiXCR, one entry per CDR3 protein. Here the sample spans 450,000 to 700,000 distinct CDR3 sequences, 13% being singletons. Time point of the sample: newly diagnosed GD, antithyroid drugs for less than 3 months. Preparation of the TCR library used RNA extracted from PBMCs. These data were likewise used in another study, on T cells in Graves' hyperthyroidism and ophthalmopathy.

Sequenced here: peripheral blood mononuclear cells (PBMCs), sampled at new diagnosis, from a patient treated with antithyroid drugs. The origin of the receptors is a man aged 25 to 45 with Graves disease.

In its sample, this clonotype was seen many times. The chain combines TRBV10-2 with TRBJ2-7; the match to TRBD2 covers 10 bases. The J segment lost 2 bases and the V segment lost 2 bases, leaving 3 bases of the junction unmatched. Germline CDR1 WSHSY, CDR2 SAAADI. The CDR3 runs 15 residues. In DNA, the CDR3 is TGCGCCAGCAGTGAGAGTCTAGCGGGAGCCTACGAGCAGTACTTC. Amino acid sequence: CASSESLAGAYEQYF.

The chain joins TRBV27 to TRBJ2-7; D is perhaps TRBD2 (6 bases). Between the trimmed V and J ends, which lost 4 bases and 0 bases, there was a span of 13 bases. CDR3 length: 15 amino acids. The V gene's germline CDR1 is MNHEY and CDR2 SMNVEV (reference sequence). The CDR3 region is CASSSLALSSYEQYF. CDR3 bases: TGTGCCAGCAGTTCACTAGCACTAAGCTCCTACGAGCAGTACTTC.

This clonotype showed up many times. The chain combines TRBV2 with TRBJ1-6; D ambiguous. Trimming cost V 4 bases and J 8 bases, with 12 bases left between them. Germline lookup yields CDR1 SNHLY and CDR2 FYNNEI. There are 14 residues in the CDR3. As DNA, the CDR3 is TGTGCCAGCAGTGTGGTCGGGGAAGATTCACCCCTCCACTTT. It encodes CASSVVGEDSPLHF.

This chain links TRBV12-3 or TRBV12-4 with TRBJ2-3, with D maybe TRBD1 (6 bases). The CDR3 runs 15 residues. Trimming cost V 5 bases and J 5 bases, with 17 bases left between them. CDR3 in DNA: TGTGCCAGCAGTATGGACAGAGAAATCGTAGATACGCAGTATTTT. This gives the protein CASSMDREIVDTQYF.

Many counts were recorded for this clonotype. This chain connects TRBV7-9 to TRBJ2-7; D possibly matches TRBD1 or TRBD2 (5 bases each). CDR1 is SEHNR, CDR2 FQNEAQ, per germline (reference sequence). Trimming left V 7 bases short and J 7 bases short, with 17 bases between. There are 13 residues in the CDR3. The CDR3 DNA is TGTGCCAGCACCGTTGGGACCTTAGGGGAGCAGTACTTC. Translated: CASTVGTLGEQYF.

At least ten counts were recorded for this clonotype. The V gene is TRBV20-1, the J gene TRBJ2-5, with D possibly matching TRBD2 (5 bases). The germline V and J ends were trimmed by 6 bases and 7 bases, with 12 bases remaining between them. This CDR3 comprises 11 residues. The germline CDR1 and CDR2 sequences are DFQATT and SNEGSKA (reference sequence). Written as DNA, the CDR3 is TGCAGTGCCCTCCGCGGAGGGACCCAGTACTTC. This codes for CSALRGGTQYF.

This clonotype was seen at least ten times. The rearrangement uses TRBV7-2 and TRBJ2-1; D is unclear. The CDR3 length is 15 residues. The germline V and J ends were trimmed by 2 bases and 3 bases, with 11 bases remaining between them. Looked up from germline, CDR1 is SGHTA and CDR2 is FQGNSA. The CDR3 loop reads CASSLPGAFYNEQFF. DNA of the CDR3: TGTGCCAGCAGCTTACCGGGCGCCTTCTACAATGAGCAGTTCTTC.

This clonotype was observed a handful of times. This chain connects TRBV24-1 to TRBJ2-7; possibly TRBD1 for D (5 bases). There are 13 residues in the CDR3. Germline values: CDR1 KGHDR, CDR2 SFDVKD. V was trimmed by 0 bases and J by 10 bases, leaving 12 bases between them. CDR3 nucleotides: TGTGCCACCAGTGATTTGCAACAGGTTAAACAGTACTTC. Translated: CATSDLQQVKQYF.

Worth noting for this clonotype: The germline gene is not matched at one end of the junction; a read error may be the cause. V usage is TRBV20-1 and J usage is TRBJ2-3; 9 bases map to TRBD2. CDR3 length equals 16 residues. Germline V gene sequence: CDR1 DFQATT, CDR2 SNEGSKA (reference sequence). CDR3 nucleotides: TGCAGTGCTGGAGATCTCTATGGCGGGAGGGGAGATACGCAGTATTTT. Its translation: CSAGDLYGGRGDTQYF.

In its sample, this clonotype was seen many times. The chain employs TRBV12-5 and TRBJ2-1; D remains unclear. CDR3 length: 13 amino acids. Per the germline V gene, CDR1 is LGHNT and CDR2 is FRNRAP. The ends were cut back, 2 bases at V and 7 bases at J, with 9 bases in the middle. CDR3 protein: CASGLWEWNEQFF. CDR3 DNA sequence: TGTGCTAGTGGTTTGTGGGAATGGAATGAGCAGTTCTTC.

At least ten counts were recorded for this clonotype. The gene calls are TRBV29-1 and TRBJ1-2; D is unclear. There are 13 residues in the CDR3. Deletions cut 2 bases from V and 0 bases from J, with 7 bases between. Germline CDR1 reads SQVTM; CDR2 reads ANQGSEA. The CDR3 protein is CSVESGANYGYTF. CDR3 coding DNA: TGCAGCGTTGAATCAGGCGCTAACTATGGCTACACCTTC. The entire variable domain, with the rest obtained from reference TRBV29-1 and TRBJ1-2, is as follows: SAVISQKPSRDICQRGTSLTIQCQVDSQVTMMFWYRQQPGQSLTLIATANQGSEATYESGFVIDKFPISRPNLTFSTLTVSNMSPEDSSIYLCSVESGANYGYTFGSGTRLTVV.

This clonotype has more than one count but fewer than ten. This chain links TRBV11-2 with TRBJ1-3, with D possibly matching TRBD1 (5 bases). Germline V gene data show CDR1 as SGHAT and CDR2 as FQNNGV. The V end lost 6 bases, the J end lost 6 bases, and 15 bases lay between the germline ends. CDR3 length: 14 residues. CDR3 sequence (DNA): TGTGCCAGCAGTTTCCGGCAGGGCGCAAACACCATATATTTT. Protein product: CASSFRQGANTIYF.

In this sample, this clonotype turned up many times. Germline and junction disagree at one end, which may indicate a read error. The chain links TRBV6-1 to TRBJ2-3, with TRBD2 matching 10 bases. The CDR3 spans 14 residues. Germline V lookup: CDR1 MNHNS, CDR2 SASEGT. CDR3 sequence: CASSLAGATNTQYF. CDR3 coding DNA: TGTGCCAGCAGTCTAGCGGGAGCCACAAATACGCAGTATTTT.

This clonotype was counted between two and nine times. This chain connects TRBV29-1 to TRBJ2-1; perhaps D is TRBD1 or TRBD2 (5 bases each). This CDR3 has 13 amino acids. V gave up 0 bases and J gave up 9 bases, with 12 bases separating them. Germline lookup yields CDR1 SQVTM and CDR2 ANQGSEA. In DNA form, the CDR3 reads TGCAGCGTTGAAGACGTTCGGGGCTCTGAGCAGTTCTTC. Protein: CSVEDVRGSEQFF.

This clonotype was seen ten or more times. The chain recombines TRBV10-3 with TRBJ2-1; D gene ambiguous. The J call is doubtful: the DNA matches TRBJ2-5 better. CDR1 and CDR2 from the germline V gene are ENHRY and SYGVKD. The CDR3 spans 17 residues. This chain's CDR3 is CAISETLGTNTQETQYF. The CDR3 DNA sequence: TGTGCCATCAGTGAAACTTTGGGCACCAACACCCAAGAGACCCAGTACTTC.

This clonotype was picked up many times. V and J are TRBV11-2 and TRBJ1-1; no clear D gene. Per the germline V gene, CDR1 is SGHAT and CDR2 is FQNNGV. CDR3 length equals 15 residues. The germline V and J ends were trimmed by 0 bases and 0 bases, with 8 bases remaining between them. The CDR3 bases are TGTGCCAGCAGCTTAGAAATGGCGATGAACACTGAAGCTTTCTTT. Residues: CASSLEMAMNTEAFF. Variable domain in full (rest from reference TRBV11-2 and TRBJ1-1): EAGVAQSPRYKIIEKRQSVAFWCNPISGHATLYWYQQILGQGPKLLIQFQNNGVVDDSQLPKDRFSAERLKGVDSTLKIQPAKLEDSAVYLCASSLEMAMNTEAFFGQGTRLTVV.

This clonotype has ten or more counts. The chain carries TRBV12-3 or TRBV12-4 and TRBJ1-2; D gene unclear. V lost 5 bases and J 1 base, leaving 11 bases between the germline ends. CDR3 length: 14 amino acids. The CDR3 spells CASSEVGYNYGYTF. CDR3 DNA: TGTGCCAGCAGTGAAGTGGGATATAACTATGGCTACACCTTC.

Points on this clonotype: With a much larger clone just one base away, this may be a read error. This rearrangement joins TRBV2 to TRBJ2-1; 13 bases fit TRBD2. The DNA end lines up better with TRBJ2-7; the J call may be wrong. The CDR3 length is 14 residues. Germline values: CDR1 SNHLY, CDR2 FYNNEI. The CDR3 DNA follows: TGTGCCAGCTCGACTAGCGGGAGGATCAATGAGCAGTACTTC. Protein: CASSTSGRINEQYF.

At least ten counts were recorded for this clonotype. The chain links TRBV7-9 to TRBJ2-5; TRBD1 is a possible D gene (6 bases). CDR3 length: 14 amino acids. Germline V gene lookup returns CDR1 SEHNR and CDR2 FQNEAQ (reference sequence). With 5 bases removed from V and 4 bases from J, the gap between germline ends came to 14 bases. The CDR3 loop is CASSHSGVRETQYF. Here the CDR3 DNA reads TGTGCCAGCAGCCATTCAGGGGTCCGAGAGACCCAGTACTTC. The full variable domain, with the rest looked up from reference TRBV7-9 and TRBJ2-5, is DTGVSQNPRHKITKRGQNVTFRCDPISEHNRLYWYRQTLGQGPEFLTYFQNEAQLEKSRLLSDRFSAERPKGSFSTLEIQRTEQGDSAMYLCASSHSGVRETQYFGPGTRLLVL.

This clonotype was recorded many times. The V call is TRBV7-9, the J call TRBJ2-3; tentatively, D is TRBD1 (5 bases). The CDR3 sequence is 13 residues long. Per the germline V gene, CDR1 is SEHNR and CDR2 is FQNEAQ (reference sequence). Trimming shortened V by 4 bases and J by 5 bases, and 10 bases separated the two germline ends. The CDR3 DNA reads as TGTGCCAGCAGCTCCACTGACAGAGATACGCAGTATTTT. It encodes CASSSTDRDTQYF.

This clonotype was counted at least ten times. The chain combines TRBV30 with TRBJ1-4; possible D gene TRBD1, 6 bases. The CDR3 runs to 15 residues. V shed 6 bases and J shed 0 bases, with 14 bases lying between them. Germline V gives CDR1 GTSNPN, CDR2 SVGIG (reference sequence). Written as DNA, the CDR3 is TGTGCCTGCGATGCACAGGGTTCAACTAATGAAAAACTGTTTTTT. This codes for CACDAQGSTNEKLFF.

This clonotype was counted a few times. The chain carries TRBV2 and TRBJ2-3, with 8 bases matching TRBD2. CDR1 is SNHLY and CDR2 is FYNNEI in the germline V gene. There are 13 residues in the CDR3. V was clipped by 5 bases and J by 6 bases; unmatched bases: 4. CDR3 sequence (DNA): TGTGCCAGCAGTTATCCGGGGGGGGATACGCAGTATTTT. Its translation: CASSYPGGDTQYF.

This chain links TRBV5-1 with TRBJ2-7; no firm D call. The CDR3 has 14 residues. The germline V and J ends were trimmed by 0 bases and 5 bases, with 12 bases remaining between them. CDR1 and CDR2 from the germline V gene are SGHRS and YFSETQ. The CDR3 sequence: CASSLAGTLDEQYF. CDR3 coding DNA: TGCGCCAGCAGCTTGGCAGGTACCCTAGACGAGCAGTACTTC. Looking up the rest from reference TRBV5-1 and TRBJ2-7 gives the full variable domain: KAGVTQTPRYLIKTRGQQVTLSCSPISGHRSVSWYQQTPGQGLQFLFEYFSETQRNKGNFPGRFSGRQFSNSRSEMNVSTLELGDSALYLCASSLAGTLDEQYFGPGTRLTVT.

The chain combines TRBV19 with TRBJ1-2; tentative D call: TRBD1 (5 bases). Trimming took off 6 bases at V and 2 bases at J, with 19 bases between the two ends. Germline V CDR1 and CDR2: LNHDA, SQIVND (reference sequence). CDR3 length: 16 amino acids. The CDR3 loop reads CASSRDLTYMNYGYTF. CDR3 nucleotide sequence: TGTGCCAGTAGCCGGGACCTAACGTATATGAACTATGGCTACACCTTC.

This clonotype turned up a few times. This sequence joins TRBV19 and TRBJ1-1; D may be TRBD1 (6 bases). V lost 5 bases and J lost 0, with 10 bases in between. The germline gives CDR1 LNHDA, CDR2 SQIVND (reference sequence). CDR3 length: 14 amino acids. The CDR3 region has the DNA TGTGCCAGTAGTTTCGGACAGATGAACACTGAAGCTTTCTTT. The encoded protein is CASSFGQMNTEAFF.

The table lists this clonotype with a few counts. This chain uses TRBV10-2 with TRBJ2-2, with D maybe TRBD1 (5 bases). The CDR3 contains 14 residues. The germline gives CDR1 WSHSY, CDR2 SAAADI. Trimming left V 6 bases short and J 5 bases short, with 13 bases between. CDR3 sequence (DNA): TGCGCCAGCAGGGCAGGACAAGCAACCGGGGAGCTGTTTTTT. Protein sequence: CASRAGQATGELFF.